This entry describes one TCR beta chain. A read error is possible here, since a much larger clone lies one base away. The CDR3 does not close with the conserved phenylalanine or tryptophan, likely indicating a read error. These data belong to a study of molecular identifiers for immune sequencing clone quantification. TCRdb re-analysed the PCR reads in MiXCR, keeping a single row per CDR3 protein. This table holds approximately 500,000 distinct CDR3 sequences, 20% to 25% found once. The sample comprised naive CD8+ T cells from blood, with Jurkat cell RNA spiked in. As for subset: FACS-sorted CD8+CD4-CCR7+CD45RA+ naive T cells. The TCR originated in a human donor in good health. Some libraries in this study had Jurkat cell RNA spiked in.

This chain's CDR3 is CASSTGQRVVGDTQYL. The CDR3 bases are TGTGCCAGCAGTACAGGACAGCGGGTCGTAGGAGATACGCAGTATTTA. The chain recombines TRBV6-2 or TRBV6-3 with TRBJ2-3; D tentatively fits TRBD1 or TRBD2 (6 bases each). CDR3 length: 16 amino acids. The germline V gene has CDR1 MNHEY and CDR2 SVGEGT. V was pared by 5 bases and J by 5 bases, with 20 bases between.